Listed below are T cell receptor beta chains from one sample, sequenced in a study of T-cell memory formation after mild COVID-19. TCRdb called the 5' RACE reads again in MiXCR, with one record for every CDR3 protein. The profile shows approximately 560,000 distinct CDR3 sequences, roughly 17% of them singletons. The specimen sequenced was PBMCs or a T cell subset sorted from them (not recorded which). The receptors shown here come from an adult woman who had mild COVID-19 (a few samples of this study predate the infection). Cell type and time point are not known. The conserved cysteine and the conserved F or W are not part of the CDR3 here.

TRBV12-3/TRBV12-4	TRBJ1-6	ASTRAGAANSPLH
TRBV7-8	TRBJ2-5	ASSLGFLGYQETQY
TRBV3-1	TRBJ1-1	ASSSRQGANTEAF
TRBV5-1	TRBJ1-4	ASSGRPIGGNEKLF
TRBV7-3	TRBJ2-1	ASSLVGGPKDNEQF
TRBV10-3	TRBJ2-3	AISEWQGSPEDTQY
TRBV11-2	TRBJ1-2	ASSGYRGLNYGYT
TRBV6-6	TRBJ1-6	ASRGRTGDISPLH
TRBV5-4	TRBJ2-7	ASSLVWERAGDYEQY
TRBV7-8	TRBJ1-2	ASSFSGTGYGYT
TRBV4-3	TRBJ2-7	ASSRWTSGRDFSYEQY
TRBV6-1	TRBJ1-6	ASSEGSGYNSPLH
TRBV6-5	TRBJ2-4	ASSYSVSAKNIQY
TRBV12-3/TRBV12-4	TRBJ2-5	ASSTWDLGMETQY
TRBV5-1	TRBJ2-5	ASKQVPQETQY
TRBV6-5	TRBJ2-7	ASNSWSDEQY
TRBV5-1	TRBJ2-1	ASSSGDRANEQF
TRBV7-8	TRBJ2-7	ASSPTHRDSPVD
TRBV29-1	TRBJ1-1	SLSATGAREAF
TRBV24-1	TRBJ1-5	ATSDPDRGGPIRWH
TRBV7-2	TRBJ2-7	ASSSIGHEQY
TRBV2	TRBJ2-3	ASRSGLAGASTQY
TRBV4-1	TRBJ2-7	ASSQGGQGAGEQY
TRBV20-1	TRBJ1-4	SAPDGDKEKLF
TRBV7-9	TRBJ1-2	ASSGLNYGYT
TRBV27	TRBJ2-1	ASSFSRDLYNEQF
TRBV7-6	TRBJ2-5	ASSPLRGYWRESSVGETQY
TRBV6-2/TRBV6-3	TRBJ1-1	ASSHRGRGREAF
TRBV3-1	TRBJ2-7	ASSRLAGVGPYEQY
TRBV12-3/TRBV12-4	TRBJ2-1	ASSSGPYYNEQF
TRBV27	TRBJ2-3	ASTPGLAQRDTQY
TRBV7-3	TRBJ1-2	ASSPQDT
TRBV2	TRBJ2-1	ASSEREGYNEQF
TRBV7-8	TRBJ2-7	ASSLVGAGGSYEQY
TRBV29-1	TRBJ1-5	SVEGSNQPQH
TRBV7-8	TRBJ1-1	ASSFDWDTEAF
TRBV29-1	TRBJ2-2	SVEDPGELF
TRBV4-1	TRBJ2-7	ASSQGQGAGEQY
TRBV25-1	TRBJ2-2	ARRSESNGELF
TRBV7-6	TRBJ1-3	ASSLGGAHGNTIY
TRBV29-1	TRBJ1-5	SVESGVSNQPQH
TRBV11-2	TRBJ2-3	ASSLWGRDRGFDTQY
TRBV18	TRBJ2-1	ASSRSSSGSFVEQF
TRBV6-2/TRBV6-3	TRBJ2-7	ASSYGANSYEQY
TRBV20-1	TRBJ1-1	SARAPTGTEAF
TRBV12-3/TRBV12-4	TRBJ2-7	ATSPGGYEQY
TRBV2	TRBJ1-2	ASITGTGYGYT
TRBV4-2	TRBJ1-1	ASSQDLGVNTEAF
TRBV6-5	TRBJ1-5	ASSYSSGNNQPQH
TRBV12-3/TRBV12-4	TRBJ2-7	ASSPGLAGESHYEQY
TRBV11-2	TRBJ1-6	ASSGPYTSPLH
TRBV12-5	TRBJ2-7	ASGSGQAAYEQY
TRBV20-1	TRBJ1-1	SAVQTGGADTEAF
TRBV29-1	TRBJ2-3	SVAGGNTDTQY